These 26 T cell receptor beta chains were sequenced from one sample in a study of cytomegalovirus exposure and HLA in healthy donors. 13 Jbeta primers and 60 Vbeta primers were used for the PCR. Clones were read by immunoSEQ multiplex PCR, and TCRdb kept only the in-frame ones, dropping some. This sample has 200,000 to 250,000 clones, with approximately 79% found just once. Sequenced input: PBMCs. The receptor source for this set is a girl aged 2-10 years in good health and CMV-seronegative.

This sequence joins TRBV7-7 and TRBJ1-4; TRBD1 aligns across 9 bases. V lost 6 bases and J lost 17; bases outside the gene matches: 13. The length of the CDR3 is 13 residues. CDR1 SSHAT and CDR2 FNYEAQ come from the germline V gene (reference sequence). The CDR3 nucleotides read TGTGCCAGCAGTACGAAACGGGACAGGGCCCAATTTTTT. Its protein is CASSTKRDRAQFF. Supplemented by reference TRBV7-7 and TRBJ1-4, the full variable domain reads GAGVSQSPRYKVTKRGQDVTLRCDPISSHATLYWYQQALGQGPEFLTYFNYEAQPDKSGLPSDRFSAERPEGSISTLTIQRTEQRDSAMYRCASSTKRDRAQFFGSGTQLSVL.

CDR3 in amino acids: CASSFTTGGPREQYF. The CDR3 DNA reads as TGCGCCAGCAGCTTTACTACAGGGGGGCCGCGAGAGCAGTACTTC. This chain links TRBV5-1 with TRBJ2-7, with 8 bases that match TRBD1. Trimming cost V 2 bases and J 7 bases; bases outside gene matches: 11. This CDR3 spans 15 amino acids. Germline CDR1 and CDR2: SGHRS and YFSETQ.

This clone was recorded a few times. The chain couples TRBV6-4 to TRBJ2-3, with TRBD2 matching over 9 bases. CDR3 length: 15 amino acids. V lost 5 bases and J lost 2; bases outside the gene matches: 5. Per the germline V gene, CDR1 is MRHNA and CDR2 is SNTAGT. CDR3 sequence (DNA): TGTGCCAGCAGTCTCCTAGCGGGGTTCACAGATACGCAGTATTTT. Translating gives CASSLLAGFTDTQYF.

The J gene is TRBJ2-7, the V gene TRBV5-4; maybe TRBD2 (7 bases). Trimming pared 4 bases from V and 1 base from J, leaving 21 bases between. CDR3 length: 17 amino acids. From germline, CDR1 is SGHNT and CDR2 YYREEE (reference sequence). The CDR3 DNA reads as TGTGCCAGCAGCCCTGGGGGCTATCAGCGGGGTTCCTACGAGCAGTACTTC. Translation: CASSPGGYQRGSYEQYF.

This rearrangement joins TRBV6-1 to TRBJ2-5; possibly TRBD1 for D (5 bases). Matching the DNA end better, TRBJ2-7 makes the J call doubtful. This CDR3 contains 18 residues. Germline-derived CDR1 and CDR2 are MNHNS and SASEGT. In nucleotides, the CDR3 is TGTGCCAGCAGTGAAGCGACGAGCTTGGACATCTTGGGCTACGAGCAGTACTTC. Encoded protein: CASSEATSLDILGYEQYF.

The chain links TRBV2 to TRBJ2-3; D not resolved. V lost 0 bases to trimming and J lost 6 bases, with 10 bases between them. In germline, CDR1 is SNHLY, CDR2 FYNNEI. CDR3 length: 14 residues. The CDR3 region is CASSEANGLDTQYF. In DNA, the CDR3 is TGTGCCAGCAGTGAAGCGAACGGGTTGGATACGCAGTATTTT. Variable domain in full (rest from reference TRBV2 and TRBJ2-3): EPEVTQTPSHQVTQMGQEVILRCVPISNHLYFYWYRQILGQKVEFLVSFYNNEISEKSEIFDDQFSVERPDGSNFTLKIRSTKLEDSAMYFCASSEANGLDTQYFGPGTRLTVL.

V is TRBV6-1 and J is TRBJ2-5; 10 positions match TRBD2. With 6 bases clipped from V and 7 bases from J, the junction kept 5 bases outside the gene matches. Germline values: CDR1 MNHNS, CDR2 SASEGT. This CDR3 spans 13 amino acids. The CDR3 spells CASSSGGASTQYF. DNA of the CDR3: TGTGCCAGCAGCAGCGGGGGGGCCTCGACCCAGTACTTC.

V is TRBV5-1 and J is TRBJ2-7; perhaps TRBD2 as D (5 bases). Trimming left V 0 bases short and J 2 bases short, with 9 bases between. Germline V gene data show CDR1 as SGHRS and CDR2 as YFSETQ. CDR3 length: 14 residues. CDR3 region: CASSLAPGAYEQYF. CDR3 bases: TGCGCCAGCAGCTTGGCCCCCGGGGCCTACGAGCAGTACTTC.

This clone was recorded once. V gene TRBV25-1 combines with J gene TRBJ2-1, with 8 bases that match TRBD2. The length of the CDR3 is 15 residues. With 4 bases clipped from V and 10 bases from J, the junction kept 12 bases outside the gene matches. Germline-derived CDR1 and CDR2 are MGHDK and SYGVNS. The CDR3 DNA is TGTGCCAGCAGTGTCCTAGCGGGTGGCTCTTCCGAGCAGTTCTTC. This codes for CASSVLAGGSSEQFF.

V is TRBV9 and J is TRBJ1-1; the D is unclear. V was cut by 3 bases and J by 5 bases, with 8 bases left in between. CDR1 and CDR2 from the germline V gene are SGDLS and YYNGEE. This CDR3 has 12 residues. The CDR3 region is CASSDPGTEAFF. As DNA, the CDR3 is TGTGCCAGCAGCGACCCGGGGACTGAAGCTTTCTTT.

CDR3 amino acids: CATSQGAESQPQHF. DNA of the CDR3: TGTGCCACCAGTCAAGGGGCCGAAAGTCAGCCCCAGCATTTT. This chain links TRBV7-6 with TRBJ1-5; weak D call: TRBD1 (5 bases). The CDR3 length is 14 residues. Germline V gives CDR1 SGHVS, CDR2 FNYEAQ. With 10 bases removed from V and 6 bases from J, the gap between germline ends came to 19 bases.

The chain recombines TRBV6-6 with TRBJ2-7; TRBD1 might be the D (6 bases). The V end lost 7 bases, the J end lost 3 bases, and 19 bases lay between the germline ends. Per the germline V gene, CDR1 is MNHNY and CDR2 is SVGAGI (reference sequence). The CDR3 sequence is 15 residues long. The DNA of the CDR3 is TGTGCCAGCAACGGACAGCAACTAGGGAGCTACGAGCAGTACTTC. This codes for CASNGQQLGSYEQYF.

This rearrangement joins TRBV7-2 to TRBJ1-1; a weak D match, TRBD1 (6 bases). The V gene lost 1 base and the J gene lost 4 bases, with 10 bases spanning the gap. Germline V gene sequence: CDR1 SGHTA, CDR2 FQGNSA. The CDR3 loop spans 14 amino acids. The DNA of the CDR3 is TGTGCCAGCAGCTTAGGGGGGACACCCACTGAAGCTTTCTTT. This sequence encodes CASSLGGTPTEAFF. Full variable domain (outside the CDR3, taken from reference TRBV7-2 and TRBJ1-1): GAGVSQSPSNKVTEKGKDVELRCDPISGHTALYWYRQSLGQGLEFLIYFQGNSAPDKSGLPSDRFSAERTGGSVSTLTIQRTQQEDSAVYLCASSLGGTPTEAFFGQGTRLTVV.

For the CDR3, the DNA is TGCGCCAGCAGCCCGTGGACTAGCGGGGGAAATGAGCAGTTCTTC. It yields the protein CASSPWTSGGNEQFF. The V gene is TRBV5-1, the J gene TRBJ2-1, with 13 bases aligning to TRBD2. The ends lost 4 bases at V and 7 bases at J; junction bases unmatched: 5. The germline gives CDR1 SGHRS, CDR2 YFSETQ. The CDR3 totals 15 residues.

This chain links TRBV5-1 with TRBJ2-1, with D maybe TRBD2 (6 bases). The CDR3 runs 17 residues. The germline gives CDR1 SGHRS, CDR2 YFSETQ. Trimming shortened V by 0 bases and J by 2 bases, and 15 bases separated the two germline ends. CDR3 in DNA: TGCGCCAGCAGCTTGGGGAATGGCGGGGTCGCCTACAATGAGCAGTTCTTC. Amino acid sequence: CASSLGNGGVAYNEQFF. Looking up the rest from reference TRBV5-1 and TRBJ2-1 gives the full variable domain: KAGVTQTPRYLIKTRGQQVTLSCSPISGHRSVSWYQQTPGQGLQFLFEYFSETQRNKGNFPGRFSGRQFSNSRSEMNVSTLELGDSALYLCASSLGNGGVAYNEQFFGPGTRLTVL.

Turning to this clone: Other DNA sequences in this sample translate to the same CDR3. V is TRBV4-1 and J is TRBJ2-5; no clear D gene. The CDR3 runs to 13 residues. Germline-derived CDR1 and CDR2 are MGHRA and YSYEKL. Trimming stripped 1 base from V and 1 base from J, with 4 bases between. DNA for the CDR3: TGCGCCAGCAGCCAAGTAGTCCAAGAGACCCAGTACTTC. Translated: CASSQVVQETQYF.

V is TRBV4-1 and J is TRBJ1-6; TRBD1 is a possible D gene (6 bases). This CDR3 region has 15 residues. Deletions cut 4 bases from V and 7 bases from J, with 14 bases between. Germline lookup yields CDR1 MGHRA and CDR2 YSYEKL. CDR3 region: CASSRNRDRNSPLHF. The CDR3 DNA reads as TGCGCCAGCAGCCGAAACAGGGACCGGAATTCACCCCTCCACTTT.

V usage is TRBV30 and J usage is TRBJ1-2; weak D call: TRBD1 (5 bases). V gave up 8 bases and J gave up 8 bases, with 15 bases separating them. This CDR3 comprises 11 residues. CDR1 GTSNPN and CDR2 SVGIG come from the germline V gene (reference sequence). CDR3 protein: CAGETVDGYTF. In nucleotides, the CDR3 is TGTGCCGGAGAGACAGTCGACGGCTACACCTTC.

The chain joins TRBV7-9 to TRBJ2-1, with 11 nucleotides matching TRBD2. The CDR3 consists of 15 residues. Germline values: CDR1 SEHNR, CDR2 FQNEAQ (reference sequence). With V trimmed by 5 bases and J by 2 bases, 2 bases remained unmatched. For the CDR3, the DNA is TGTGCCAGCAGCAATAGCGGGAGGGCCTACAATGAGCAGTTCTTC. Its protein product is CASSNSGRAYNEQFF.

V gene TRBV5-5 combines with J gene TRBJ1-2; 7 bases agree with TRBD1. Trimming cost V 4 bases and J 6 bases; bases outside gene matches: 18. Looked up from germline, CDR1 is SGHKS and CDR2 is YYEKEE (reference sequence). The CDR3 has 17 amino acids. CDR3 DNA: TGTGCCAGCAGCGCGACAGGGCTCCCCGTCCCGAAGGATGGCTACACCTTC. This translates into CASSATGLPVPKDGYTF.

The V gene is TRBV4-1, the J gene TRBJ2-3, with 7 bases that match TRBD2. The CDR3 loop spans 15 amino acids. With V trimmed by 3 bases and J by 4 bases, 7 bases remained unmatched. Germline-derived CDR1 and CDR2 are MGHRA and YSYEKL. This CDR3 reads CASSQGGLAADTQYF. The CDR3 DNA sequence: TGCGCCAGCAGCCAGGGTGGGCTAGCGGCAGATACGCAGTATTTT.

This clone was picked up a small number of times. DNA for the CDR3: TGCAGCGTTGGGGGGCAGCGCAGAATAGGCGAGCAGTACTTC. Protein product: CSVGGQRRIGEQYF. The chain carries TRBV29-1 and TRBJ2-7, with D possibly matching TRBD1 (6 bases). Germline assignment: CDR1 SQVTM and CDR2 ANQGSEA. The CDR3 contains 14 residues. V dropped 4 bases and J dropped 6 bases, with 19 bases sitting between them.

The chain links TRBV13 to TRBJ2-7, with TRBD2 matching over 11 bases. The CDR3 sequence is 15 residues long. Germline V gives CDR1 PRHDT, CDR2 FYEKMQ (reference sequence). V shed 3 bases and J 4 bases; nucleotides not matched to a gene: 5. The CDR3 sequence is CASSFGTSGAYEQYF. The CDR3 DNA follows: TGTGCCAGCAGCTTCGGGACTAGCGGAGCATACGAGCAGTACTTC.

The chain carries TRBV7-7 and TRBJ2-1; D may be TRBD1 (5 bases). The ends were cut back, 2 bases at V and 5 bases at J, with 10 bases in the middle. The CDR3 covers 14 residues. Germline CDR1 reads SSHAT; CDR2 reads FNYEAQ (reference sequence). The CDR3 bases are TGTGCCAGCAGCTTATTGGCAGGGAACAATGAGCAGTTCTTC. The encoded protein is CASSLLAGNNEQFF.

The CDR3 here is CASSLAQGGADIQYF. The CDR3 DNA sequence: TGCGCCAGCAGCTTGGCCCAAGGGGGCGCGGACATTCAGTACTTC. The J gene is TRBJ2-4, the V gene TRBV5-1; the match to TRBD1 covers 7 bases. This CDR3 is 15 amino acids long. Germline CDR1 SGHRS, CDR2 YFSETQ. The ends lost 0 bases at V and 8 bases at J; junction bases unmatched: 8.

The chain links TRBV5-4 to TRBJ2-3; 9 nucleotides agree with TRBD1. V shed 5 bases and J 2 bases; nucleotides not matched to a gene: 6. Germline CDR1 reads SGHNT; CDR2 reads YYREEE (reference sequence). The CDR3 totals 15 residues. CDR3 in DNA: TGTGCCAGCAGTCCTACAGGGGGCAACACAGATACGCAGTATTTT. Amino acid sequence: CASSPTGGNTDTQYF.